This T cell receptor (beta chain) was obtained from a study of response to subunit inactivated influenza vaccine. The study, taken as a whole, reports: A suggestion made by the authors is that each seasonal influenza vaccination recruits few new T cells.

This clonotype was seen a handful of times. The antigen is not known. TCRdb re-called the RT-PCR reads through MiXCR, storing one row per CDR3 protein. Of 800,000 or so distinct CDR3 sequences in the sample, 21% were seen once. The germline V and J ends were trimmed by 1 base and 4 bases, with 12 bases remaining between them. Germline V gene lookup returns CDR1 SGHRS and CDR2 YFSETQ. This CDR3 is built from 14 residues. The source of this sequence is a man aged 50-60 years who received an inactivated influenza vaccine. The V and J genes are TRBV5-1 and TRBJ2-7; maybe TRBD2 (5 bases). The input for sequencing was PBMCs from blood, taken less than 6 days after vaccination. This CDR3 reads CASSLRPGLYEQYF. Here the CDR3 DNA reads TGCGCCAGCAGCTTGCGTCCAGGACTGTACGAGCAGTACTTC.